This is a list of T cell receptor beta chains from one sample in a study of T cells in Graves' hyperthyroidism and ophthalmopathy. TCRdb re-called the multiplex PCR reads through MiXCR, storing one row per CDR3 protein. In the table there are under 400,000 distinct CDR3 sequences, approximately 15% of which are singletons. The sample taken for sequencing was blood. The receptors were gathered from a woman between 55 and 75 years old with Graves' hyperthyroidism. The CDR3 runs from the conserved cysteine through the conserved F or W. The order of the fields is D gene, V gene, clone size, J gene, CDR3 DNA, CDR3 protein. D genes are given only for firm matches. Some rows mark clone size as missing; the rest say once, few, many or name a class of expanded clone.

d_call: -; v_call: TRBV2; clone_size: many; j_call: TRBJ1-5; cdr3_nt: TGTGCCAGCAGTGAATCTGGAACCAATCAGCCCCAGCATTTT; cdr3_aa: CASSESGTNQPQHF
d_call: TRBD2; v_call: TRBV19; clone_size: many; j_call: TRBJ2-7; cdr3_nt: TGTGCCAGTAGTCCTCGATTAGCGGGAACTCTTTCCGACGAGCAGTACTTC; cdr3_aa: CASSPRLAGTLSDEQYF
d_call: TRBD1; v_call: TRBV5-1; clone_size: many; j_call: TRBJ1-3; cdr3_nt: TGCGCCAGCAGCCCTGGACAGGGCGAAAACACCATATATTTT; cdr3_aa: CASSPGQGENTIYF
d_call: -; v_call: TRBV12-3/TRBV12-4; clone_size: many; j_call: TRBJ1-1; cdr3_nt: TGTGCCAGCAGTCCTAACACAGGGAACACTGAAGCTTTCTTT; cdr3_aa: CASSPNTGNTEAFF
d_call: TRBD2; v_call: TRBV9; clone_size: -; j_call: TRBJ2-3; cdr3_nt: TGTGCCAGCAGCACCGCTAGCGGGGTCAATACGCAGTATTTT; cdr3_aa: CASSTASGVNTQYF
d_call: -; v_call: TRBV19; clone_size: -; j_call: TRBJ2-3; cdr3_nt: TGTGCCAGTAGTAGCGGAGAGGTGACAGATACGCAGTATTTT; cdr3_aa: CASSSGEVTDTQYF
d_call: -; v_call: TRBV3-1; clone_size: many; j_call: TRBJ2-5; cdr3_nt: TGTGCCAGCAGCCAGTTTTTTGGGGCCAACCAAGAGACCCAGTACTTC; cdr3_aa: CASSQFFGANQETQYF
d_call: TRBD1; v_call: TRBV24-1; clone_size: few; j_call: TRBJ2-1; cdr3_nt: TGTGCCACCAGTGCTTCGACAGGGTCTTGGAATGAGCAGTTCTTC; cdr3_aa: CATSASTGSWNEQFF
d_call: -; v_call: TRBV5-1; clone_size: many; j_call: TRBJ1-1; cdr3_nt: TGCGCCAGCAGCTTGAATGAGGACACTGAAGCTTTCTTT; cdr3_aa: CASSLNEDTEAFF
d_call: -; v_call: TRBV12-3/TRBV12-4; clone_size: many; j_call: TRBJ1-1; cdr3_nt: TGTGCCAGCAGTGCCCAACAGGGCTCTGAAGCTTTCTTT; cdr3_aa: CASSAQQGSEAFF
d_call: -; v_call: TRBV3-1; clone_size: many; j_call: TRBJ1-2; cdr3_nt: TGTGCCAGCAGCCAAGTCGAGGTTGATGGCTACACCTTC; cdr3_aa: CASSQVEVDGYTF